This record looks at one T cell receptor beta chain sequence and its context. V was clipped by 5 bases and J by 2 bases, with 15 bases between them. Germline CDR1 SEHNR, CDR2 FQNEAQ (reference sequence). The CDR3 sequence is 15 residues long. The sample belongs to a study of blood T cell repertoires in COVID-19. Profiling relied on immunoSEQ multiplex PCR, and the TCRdb table lists in-frame clones only, not all of them. The profile shows around 50,000 clones, approximately 87% of them singletons. Sequenced input: peripheral blood. This receptor was obtained from a human donor in a cohort sampled during active COVID-19. The chain uses TRBV7-9 and TRBJ2-5; TRBD1 might be the D (5 bases). The chain's CDR3 is CASSHWGRPQETQYF. CDR3 sequence (DNA): TGTGCCAGCAGCCACTGGGGCAGGCCACAAGAGACCCAGTACTTC.